This T cell receptor (beta chain) is from a study of blood T cell repertoires in COVID-19. Produced via immunoSEQ multiplex PCR; TCRdb's table is partial and in-frame only. Here the sample spans over 85,000 clones, 75% to 95% being singletons. CDR3 size: 16 residues. Germline CDR1 reads SGDLS; CDR2 reads YYNGEE. Trimming shortened V by 4 bases and J by 0 bases, and 17 bases separated the two germline ends. The TCR originated in a human donor with active COVID-19. The donor label of this sample is uncertain. Sample: peripheral blood. The chain has TRBV9 and TRBJ2-7; a weak D match, TRBD1 (6 bases). The CDR3 DNA follows: TGTGCCAGCAGCCCCCGGGACACCTTAAGCTCCTACGAGCAGTACTTC. Amino acids: CASSPRDTLSSYEQYF.